This T cell receptor (beta chain) was found in a study of control samples from healthy donors and cancer patients. The table came from immunoSEQ multiplex PCR; TCRdb's copy has only in-frame clones and leaves some out. The table has around 90,000 clones, approximately 89% seen once. The junction had 10 bases not matched to a gene; V was cut back by 8 bases and J by 1 base. The length of the CDR3 is 16 residues. The germline CDR1 and CDR2 sequences are SEHNR and FQNEAQ (reference sequence). Sequencing was done on a sample of blood. The clonotype was recovered from a man aged 25 to 40 in good health. The chain uses TRBV7-9 and TRBJ2-2; the match to TRBD1 covers 7 bases. CDR3 residues: CASPQTTGRNTGELFF. The CDR3 DNA reads TGTGCCAGCCCCCAGACGACAGGGAGGAACACCGGGGAGCTGTTTTTT. The whole variable domain, filled in from reference TRBV7-9 and TRBJ2-2, reads DTGVSQNPRHKITKRGQNVTFRCDPISEHNRLYWYRQTLGQGPEFLTYFQNEAQLEKSRLLSDRFSAERPKGSFSTLEIQRTEQGDSAMYLCASPQTTGRNTGELFFGEGSRLTVL.